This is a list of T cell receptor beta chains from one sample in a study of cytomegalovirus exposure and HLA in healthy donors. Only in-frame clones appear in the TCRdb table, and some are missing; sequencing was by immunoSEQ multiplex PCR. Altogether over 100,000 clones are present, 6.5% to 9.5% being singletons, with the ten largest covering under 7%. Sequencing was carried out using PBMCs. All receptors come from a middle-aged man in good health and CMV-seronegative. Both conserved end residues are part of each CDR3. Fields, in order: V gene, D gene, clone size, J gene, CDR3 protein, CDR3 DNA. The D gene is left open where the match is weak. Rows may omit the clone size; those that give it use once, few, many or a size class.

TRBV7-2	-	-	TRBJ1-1	CASSRRADTEAFF	TGTGCCAGCAGTAGGAGGGCGGACACTGAAGCTTTCTTT
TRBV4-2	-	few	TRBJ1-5	CASSQAGQPQHF	TGTGCCAGCAGCCAAGCAGGACAGCCCCAGCATTTT
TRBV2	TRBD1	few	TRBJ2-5	CASSGGQLQETQYF	TGTGCCAGCAGTGGGGGACAGCTACAAGAGACCCAGTACTTC
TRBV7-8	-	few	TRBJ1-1	CASSRILNTEAFF	TGTGCCAGCTCCAGGATACTGAACACTGAAGCTTTCTTT
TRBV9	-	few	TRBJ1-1	CASSVEVGAWTEAFF	TGTGCCAGCAGCGTAGAGGTGGGGGCGTGGACTGAAGCTTTCTTT
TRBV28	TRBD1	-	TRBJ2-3	CASKQDRATDTQYF	TGTGCCAGCAAGCAAGACAGGGCAACAGATACGCAGTATTTT
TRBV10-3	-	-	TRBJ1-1	CAISPGEDTYAEAFF	TGTGCCATCAGTCCCGGGGAGGACACCTACGCTGAAGCTTTCTTT
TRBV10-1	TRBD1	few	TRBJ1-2	CASSEEDRGDGYTF	TGCGCCAGCAGTGAGGAGGACAGGGGTGATGGCTACACCTTC
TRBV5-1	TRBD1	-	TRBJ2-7	CASRWTGGSDYEQYF	TGCGCCAGCAGGTGGACAGGGGGCTCCGACTACGAGCAGTACTTC
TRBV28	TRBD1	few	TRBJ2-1	CASSPGTGLYNEQFF	TGTGCCAGCAGCCCCGGGACAGGCCTCTACAATGAGCAGTTCTTC
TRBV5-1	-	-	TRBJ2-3	CASSLEGGFPDTQYF	TGCGCCAGCAGCTTGGAGGGGGGGTTCCCAGATACGCAGTATTTT
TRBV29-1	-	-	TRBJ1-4	CSVQDGRGDEKLFF	TGCAGCGTTCAGGATGGGAGGGGAGATGAAAAACTGTTTTTT
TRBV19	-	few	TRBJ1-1	CASSYVGLVNTEAFF	TGTGCCAGTAGCTATGTCGGTCTTGTGAACACTGAAGCTTTCTTT
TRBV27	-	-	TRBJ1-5	CASSPHRVGQPQHF	TGTGCCAGCAGTCCCCACAGGGTAGGACAGCCCCAGCATTTT
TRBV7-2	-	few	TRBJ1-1	CASSLAGPGSAEAFF	TGTGCCAGCAGCTTAGCGGGTCCGGGGAGCGCTGAAGCTTTCTTT
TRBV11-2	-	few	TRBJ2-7	CASSLEVECGISYEQYF	TGTGCCAGCAGCTTAGAAGTGGAGTGTGGAATTTCCTACGAGCAGTACTTC
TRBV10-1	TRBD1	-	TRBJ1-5	CASRDRGRRQPQHF	TGCGCCAGCAGGGACAGGGGGCGCCGGCAGCCCCAGCATTTT
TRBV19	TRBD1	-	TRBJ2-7	CASSEGTGYGYEQYF	TGTGCCAGTAGTGAGGGGACAGGGTATGGCTACGAGCAGTACTTC
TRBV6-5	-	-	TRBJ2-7	CASRLRRDGEQYF	TGTGCCAGCAGACTCCGGAGGGACGGCGAGCAGTACTTC
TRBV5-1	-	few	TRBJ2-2	CASMDTGITGELFF	TGCGCCAGCATGGATACGGGTATCACCGGGGAGCTGTTTTTT